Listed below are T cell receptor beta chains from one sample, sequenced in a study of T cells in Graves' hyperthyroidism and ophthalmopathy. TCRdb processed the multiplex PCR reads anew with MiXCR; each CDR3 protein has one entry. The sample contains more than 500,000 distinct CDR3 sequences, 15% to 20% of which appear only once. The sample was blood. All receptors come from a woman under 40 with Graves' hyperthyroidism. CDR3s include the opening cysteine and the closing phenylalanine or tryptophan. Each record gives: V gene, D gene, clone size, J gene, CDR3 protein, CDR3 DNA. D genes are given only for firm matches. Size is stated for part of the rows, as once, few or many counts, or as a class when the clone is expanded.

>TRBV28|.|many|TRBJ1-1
CASSLGTTEAFF
TGTGCCAGCAGTCTAGGGACCACTGAAGCTTTCTTT
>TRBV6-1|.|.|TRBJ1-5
CASVPFPNQPQHF
TGTGCCAGCGTGCCCTTCCCCAATCAGCCCCAGCATTTT
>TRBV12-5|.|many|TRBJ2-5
CASGLAETGETQYF
TGTGCTAGTGGTTTAGCGGAGACTGGAGAGACCCAGTACTTC
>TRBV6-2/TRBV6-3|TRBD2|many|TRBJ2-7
CASSPAGGSYEQYF
TGTGCCAGCAGTCCAGCGGGAGGCTCCTACGAGCAGTACTTC
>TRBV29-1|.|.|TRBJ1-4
CSVVEAGGGEKLFF
TGCAGCGTTGTTGAGGCGGGCGGCGGGGAAAAACTGTTTTTT
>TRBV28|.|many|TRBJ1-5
CASSQGQQAGNQPQHF
TGTGCCAGCAGTCAAGGACAGCAGGCTGGCAATCAGCCCCAGCATTTT
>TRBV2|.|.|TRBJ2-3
CASCSAADTQYF
TGTGCCAGCTGCTCGGCGGCAGATACGCAGTATTTT
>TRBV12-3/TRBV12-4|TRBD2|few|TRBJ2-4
CASSLGTSRPGNIQYF
TGTGCCAGCAGTTTAGGGACTAGCAGGCCGGGAAACATTCAGTACTTC
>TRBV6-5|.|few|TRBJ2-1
CASSYRTPIEQFF
TGTGCCAGCAGTTACCGAACCCCGATTGAGCAGTTCTTC
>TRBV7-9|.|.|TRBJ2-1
CASSLAHVVGNEQFF
TGTGCCAGCAGCTTAGCGCATGTGGTGGGTAATGAGCAGTTCTTC
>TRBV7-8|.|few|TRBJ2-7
CASSSPGQGTRQYF
TGTGCCAGCAGCTCCCCGGGGCAGGGTACGAGGCAGTACTTC
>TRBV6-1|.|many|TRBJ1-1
CASNPLKNTEAFF
TGTGCCAGCAATCCCCTAAAGAACACTGAAGCTTTCTTT
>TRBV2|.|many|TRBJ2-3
CASQDPVGTDTQYF
TGTGCCAGCCAGGACCCAGTAGGCACAGATACGCAGTATTTT
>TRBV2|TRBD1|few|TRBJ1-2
CASSEGTGGNYGYTF
TGTGCCAGCAGTGAGGGGACAGGGGGAAACTATGGCTACACCTTC
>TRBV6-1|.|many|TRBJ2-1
CAAAPGTPDGEQFF
TGTGCCGCGGCCCCCGGGACCCCTGACGGTGAGCAGTTCTTC
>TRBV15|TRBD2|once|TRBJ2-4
CATSRERGATAKNIQYF
TGTGCCACCAGCAGAGAGCGGGGGGCCACGGCCAAAAACATTCAGTACTTC
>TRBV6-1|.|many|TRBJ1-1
CASSRRDKDTEAFF
TGTGCCAGCAGTCGCCGGGACAAGGACACTGAAGCTTTCTTT
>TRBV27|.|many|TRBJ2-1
CASSLMGGAYNEQFF
TGTGCCAGCAGTTTGATGGGGGGCGCCTACAATGAGCAGTTCTTC
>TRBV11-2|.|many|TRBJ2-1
CASSLPSVYNEQFF
TGTGCCAGCAGCTTACCTAGCGTCTACAATGAGCAGTTCTTC
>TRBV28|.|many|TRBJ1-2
CASSPDGADGYTF
TGTGCCAGCAGCCCCGATGGGGCAGATGGCTACACCTTC
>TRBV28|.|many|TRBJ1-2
CASSLGLGGYGYTF
TGTGCCAGCAGTTTAGGTTTGGGGGGCTATGGCTACACCTTC
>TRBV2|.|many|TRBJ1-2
CASSGTVYYGYTF
TGTGCCAGCAGTGGGACGGTTTACTATGGCTACACCTTC
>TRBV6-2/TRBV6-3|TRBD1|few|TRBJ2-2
CASSPGTGGSGELFF
TGTGCCAGCAGTCCCGGGACAGGGGGCTCCGGGGAGCTGTTTTTT
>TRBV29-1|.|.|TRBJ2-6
CSVPDSGANVLTF
TGCAGCGTCCCAGACTCTGGGGCCAACGTCCTGACTTTC
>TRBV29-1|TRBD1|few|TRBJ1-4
CSALGQPNEKLFF
TGCAGCGCGCTGGGACAGCCTAATGAAAAACTGTTTTTT
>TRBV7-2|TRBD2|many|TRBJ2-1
CASSLTSDSYNEQFF
TGTGCCAGCAGCTTAACTAGCGACTCCTACAATGAGCAGTTCTTC